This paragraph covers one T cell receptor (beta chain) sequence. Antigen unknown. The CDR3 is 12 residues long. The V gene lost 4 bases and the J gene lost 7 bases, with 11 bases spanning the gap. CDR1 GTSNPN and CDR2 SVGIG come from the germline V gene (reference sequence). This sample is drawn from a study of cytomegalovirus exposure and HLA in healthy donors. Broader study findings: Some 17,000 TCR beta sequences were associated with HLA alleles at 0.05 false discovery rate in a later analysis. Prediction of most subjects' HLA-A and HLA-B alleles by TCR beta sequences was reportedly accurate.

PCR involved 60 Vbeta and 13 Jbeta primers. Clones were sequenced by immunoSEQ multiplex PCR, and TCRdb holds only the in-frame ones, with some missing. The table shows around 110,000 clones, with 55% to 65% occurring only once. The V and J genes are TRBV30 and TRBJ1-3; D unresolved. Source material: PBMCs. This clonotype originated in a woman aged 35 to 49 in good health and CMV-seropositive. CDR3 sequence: CAWNPMFNTIYF. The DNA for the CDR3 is TGTGCCTGGAATCCCATGTTTAACACCATATATTTT.